Detailed here is one TCR beta chain. Participant age was roughly 18 to 95 years, and participants resided in 20 to 30 US areas. Donors were grouped by their self-reported clinical history. The CDR3 totals 15 residues. V lost 1 base to trimming and J lost 7 bases; unmatched junction nucleotides: 10. Germline CDR1 SEHNR, CDR2 FQNEAQ (reference sequence). These data come from a study of blood T cell repertoires in COVID-19. Background on the study: Samples of COVID-19 (acute and convalescent) were obtained from the United States, Italy and Spain. In each case, the material was cDNA or gDNA derived from T cells, B-cell-depleted T cells, or PBMCs.

Libraries were prepared by immunoSEQ multiplex PCR; TCRdb keeps only in-frame clonotypes and omits some of them. Among roughly 200,000 clones listed, less than 85% were seen once. This chain connects TRBV7-9 to TRBJ2-7; 7 bases are shared with TRBD1. The sequencing sample was made of PBMCs or T cells enriched from blood (not recorded which). This receptor was obtained from a woman aged 55-75 years with acute COVID-19. The CDR3: CASSLERQGEGEQYF. The CDR3 coding sequence is TGTGCCAGCAGCTTAGAGAGGCAGGGGGAAGGTGAGCAGTACTTC.